A selection of T cell receptor beta chains follows, all from one sample in a study of T cell changes during pregnancy in multiple sclerosis. Generated by immunoSEQ multiplex PCR, the TCRdb table keeps only in-frame clones and is missing some. The data hold about 77,000 clones, with 70% to 90% observed a single time. Sequencing was performed on peripheral blood, taken before pregnancy. These receptors all come from a female donor with multiple sclerosis, enrolled in a pregnancy study. Both conserved end residues are part of each CDR3. A D gene is named only where the DNA matches it firmly. Clone size is shown for a subset of rows, as once, few, many or a class of expanded clone.

d_gene: TRBD2
abundance: NA
j_gene: TRBJ2-3
v_gene: TRBV19
CDR3nt: TGTGCCAGTAGTATTGGACAGCGGGGGGCCTGGCACACAGATACGCAGTATTTT
CDR3aa: CASSIGQRGAWHTDTQYF

d_gene: TRBD1
abundance: NA
j_gene: TRBJ2-1
v_gene: TRBV5-4
CDR3nt: TGTGCCAGCAGCTTGGACCGGGACAGCTCCTACAATGAGCAGTTCTTC
CDR3aa: CASSLDRDSSYNEQFF

d_gene: NA
abundance: NA
j_gene: TRBJ1-1
v_gene: TRBV27
CDR3nt: TGTGCCAGCAGCTTCCTAGGGGCTGAAGCTTTCTTT
CDR3aa: CASSFLGAEAFF

d_gene: TRBD1
abundance: once
j_gene: TRBJ1-1
v_gene: TRBV27
CDR3nt: TGTGCCAGCAGTTACCAGGGGGCACGGGGCACTGAAGCTTTCTTT
CDR3aa: CASSYQGARGTEAFF

d_gene: NA
abundance: NA
j_gene: TRBJ2-2
v_gene: TRBV5-1
CDR3nt: TGCGCCAGCAGCCTCTTAGGAAGACAGAACCTCCTCCTTACCGGGGAGCTGTTTTTT
CDR3aa: CASSLLGRQNLLLTGELFF

d_gene: NA
abundance: once
j_gene: TRBJ1-6
v_gene: TRBV7-6
CDR3nt: TGTGCCAGCAGCCCTTTCGAGGGTAATTCACCCCTCCACTTT
CDR3aa: CASSPFEGNSPLHF

d_gene: TRBD2
abundance: NA
j_gene: TRBJ2-3
v_gene: TRBV10-3
CDR3nt: TGTGCCATCAGACCGGGACTAGCGGGGGGTCATGGCGCAGATACGCAGTATTTT
CDR3aa: CAIRPGLAGGHGADTQYF

d_gene: NA
abundance: NA
j_gene: TRBJ1-3
v_gene: TRBV9
CDR3nt: TGTGCCAGCAGCGTCGGTCCTCAACGATCTGGAAACACCATATATTTT
CDR3aa: CASSVGPQRSGNTIYF

d_gene: TRBD2
abundance: few
j_gene: TRBJ2-1
v_gene: TRBV7-9
CDR3nt: TGTGCCAGCAGCCCGAGACTAGCGGGGGTGGATGAGCAGTTCTTC
CDR3aa: CASSPRLAGVDEQFF

d_gene: NA
abundance: NA
j_gene: TRBJ2-3
v_gene: TRBV29-1
CDR3nt: TGCAGCGTCCAGGGGGGCCAGTTTCCTGGCACAGATACGCAGTATTTT
CDR3aa: CSVQGGQFPGTDTQYF

d_gene: TRBD1
abundance: few
j_gene: TRBJ1-2
v_gene: TRBV7-9
CDR3nt: TGTGCCAGCAGCTCCGGGACAGGCACCTATGGCTACACCTTC
CDR3aa: CASSSGTGTYGYTF

d_gene: TRBD1
abundance: once
j_gene: TRBJ1-2
v_gene: TRBV7-3
CDR3nt: TGTGCCAGCAGCTTGGGACAGGACTATGGCTACACCTTC
CDR3aa: CASSLGQDYGYTF

d_gene: NA
abundance: NA
j_gene: TRBJ1-5
v_gene: TRBV19
CDR3nt: TGTGCCAGTAGTATCGATAGGGGGACCTCTCGGCATTTT
CDR3aa: CASSIDRGTSRHF

d_gene: NA
abundance: NA
j_gene: TRBJ1-2
v_gene: TRBV5-4
CDR3nt: TGTGCCAGCAGCTTGTCCCAGGAATTCGGTGGCTACACCTTC
CDR3aa: CASSLSQEFGGYTF

d_gene: TRBD1
abundance: NA
j_gene: TRBJ1-2
v_gene: TRBV5-1
CDR3nt: TGCGCCAGCAGCGCCTGGGACAGGGCAGACTATGGCTACACCTTC
CDR3aa: CASSAWDRADYGYTF

d_gene: TRBD2
abundance: NA
j_gene: TRBJ2-2
v_gene: TRBV5-4
CDR3nt: TGTGCCAGCAGCCGGACTAGCGGGGGGATGGACACCGGGGAGCTGTTTTTT
CDR3aa: CASSRTSGGMDTGELFF

d_gene: TRBD1
abundance: NA
j_gene: TRBJ2-2
v_gene: TRBV28
CDR3nt: TGTGCCAGCAGTTTCGGGACAGGGGATATTACGGTGACCGGGGAGCTGTTTTTT
CDR3aa: CASSFGTGDITVTGELFF

d_gene: NA
abundance: NA
j_gene: TRBJ1-4
v_gene: TRBV5-6
CDR3nt: TGTGCCAGCAGCCCCGGGTCGGGGAGGGCTAATGAAAAACTGTTTTTT
CDR3aa: CASSPGSGRANEKLFF

d_gene: NA
abundance: NA
j_gene: TRBJ1-2
v_gene: TRBV28
CDR3nt: TGTGCCAGCAGGCCCCGGGGAAACTATGGCTACACCTTC
CDR3aa: CASRPRGNYGYTF

d_gene: TRBD1
abundance: NA
j_gene: TRBJ1-3
v_gene: TRBV7-2
CDR3nt: TGTGCCAGCAGCTCCCGGGACAGTGGAAACACCATATATTTT
CDR3aa: CASSSRDSGNTIYF

d_gene: TRBD2
abundance: once
j_gene: TRBJ2-3
v_gene: TRBV29-1
CDR3nt: TGCAGCGTTGGTCCTAGCGGGGTGACAGATACGCAGTATTTT
CDR3aa: CSVGPSGVTDTQYF

d_gene: NA
abundance: NA
j_gene: TRBJ1-2
v_gene: TRBV19
CDR3nt: TGTGCCAGTAGTATGGGACACTCCAGTTACTATGGCTACACCTTC
CDR3aa: CASSMGHSSYYGYTF

d_gene: TRBD2
abundance: NA
j_gene: TRBJ2-7
v_gene: TRBV5-1
CDR3nt: TGCGCCAGCAGCCAGCGGGACGCCTCCTACGAGCAGTACTTC
CDR3aa: CASSQRDASYEQYF

d_gene: TRBD2
abundance: once
j_gene: TRBJ2-3
v_gene: TRBV28
CDR3nt: TGTGCCAGCAGTTTGGGCGGGGGGACAGATACGCAGTATTTT
CDR3aa: CASSLGGGTDTQYF

d_gene: NA
abundance: NA
j_gene: TRBJ2-7
v_gene: TRBV18
CDR3nt: TGTGCCAGCTCAGACTTAGACGGCTACGAGCAGTACTTC
CDR3aa: CASSDLDGYEQYF

d_gene: TRBD2
abundance: NA
j_gene: TRBJ2-7
v_gene: TRBV9
CDR3nt: TGTGCCAGCAGCGTATCGCTAGCGGGGGACGAGCAGTACTTC
CDR3aa: CASSVSLAGDEQYF

d_gene: TRBD1
abundance: medium-sized
j_gene: TRBJ2-2
v_gene: TRBV7-2
CDR3nt: TGTGCCAGCAGCTTCCCGGGACAGAGGATCCCTGGGGAGCTGTTTTTT
CDR3aa: CASSFPGQRIPGELFF

d_gene: TRBD1
abundance: NA
j_gene: TRBJ2-1
v_gene: TRBV4-1
CDR3nt: TGCGCCAGCAGCCGAGGACAGGGAGCGTGGAATGAGCAGTTCTTC
CDR3aa: CASSRGQGAWNEQFF

d_gene: NA
abundance: NA
j_gene: TRBJ2-7
v_gene: TRBV15
CDR3nt: TGTGCCACCAGCAGAGACCCGCTTAGGAGTTCCTACGAGCAGTACTTC
CDR3aa: CATSRDPLRSSYEQYF

d_gene: TRBD1
abundance: NA
j_gene: TRBJ1-2
v_gene: TRBV5-4
CDR3nt: TGTGCCAGCAGCTTAGGACAGGGGGCTAACTATGGCTACACCTTC
CDR3aa: CASSLGQGANYGYTF

d_gene: NA
abundance: NA
j_gene: TRBJ2-4
v_gene: TRBV11-2
CDR3nt: TGTGCCAGCAGCTTATTCTCGGTAGTCAGGGGAGACATTCAGTACTTC
CDR3aa: CASSLFSVVRGDIQYF

d_gene: NA
abundance: NA
j_gene: TRBJ1-2
v_gene: TRBV7-2
CDR3nt: TGTGCCAGCAGCCCAAATTGGGAGAACTATGGCTACACCTTC
CDR3aa: CASSPNWENYGYTF

d_gene: NA
abundance: NA
j_gene: TRBJ1-3
v_gene: TRBV2
CDR3nt: TGTGCCAGCTCCGGGAAGTCTTATGGAAACACCATATATTTT
CDR3aa: CASSGKSYGNTIYF

d_gene: NA
abundance: NA
j_gene: TRBJ1-3
v_gene: TRBV2
CDR3nt: TGTGCCAGCAGTGAAGGGACAGCCACACGCCGAAACACCATATATTTT
CDR3aa: CASSEGTATRRNTIYF

d_gene: TRBD1
abundance: NA
j_gene: TRBJ2-7
v_gene: TRBV11-2
CDR3nt: TGTGCCAGCAGCCAAAACCCGGGACAGGGCCTCTACGAGCAGTACTTC
CDR3aa: CASSQNPGQGLYEQYF

d_gene: TRBD1
abundance: NA
j_gene: TRBJ2-7
v_gene: TRBV19
CDR3nt: TGTGCCAGTCGACAGGGGGGTTTCGACCTTTACGAGCAGTACTTC
CDR3aa: CASRQGGFDLYEQYF

d_gene: TRBD1
abundance: NA
j_gene: TRBJ1-5
v_gene: TRBV6-5
CDR3nt: TGTGCCAGCAGCCGGACAGGGGCTCAGCCCCAGCATTTT
CDR3aa: CASSRTGAQPQHF

d_gene: TRBD1
abundance: NA
j_gene: TRBJ1-2
v_gene: TRBV18
CDR3nt: TGTGCCAGCTCACCGGGACAGACTAACTATGGCTACACCTTC
CDR3aa: CASSPGQTNYGYTF

d_gene: NA
abundance: NA
j_gene: TRBJ2-7
v_gene: TRBV5-6
CDR3nt: TGTGCCACCCCCTTTGGGGGAGATTGCAGGGGATACGAGCAGTACTTC
CDR3aa: CATPFGGDCRGYEQYF

d_gene: NA
abundance: few
j_gene: TRBJ1-1
v_gene: TRBV7-9
CDR3nt: TGTGCCAGCAGCTTGGGACAACATAACACTGAAGCTTTCTTT
CDR3aa: CASSLGQHNTEAFF

d_gene: NA
abundance: NA
j_gene: TRBJ2-3
v_gene: TRBV7-2
CDR3nt: TGTGCCAGCAGCTTATTGGGGGCTAGCACAGATACGCAGTATTTT
CDR3aa: CASSLLGASTDTQYF

d_gene: NA
abundance: NA
j_gene: TRBJ1-5
v_gene: TRBV7-9
CDR3nt: TGTGCCAGCAGCTTAGGTCAAGGAGATAGCAATCAGCCCCAGCATTTT
CDR3aa: CASSLGQGDSNQPQHF

d_gene: NA
abundance: NA
j_gene: TRBJ1-5
v_gene: TRBV19
CDR3nt: TGTGCCAGTAGTATAGATGGAACAGGTACCCCCAATCAGCCCCAGCATTTT
CDR3aa: CASSIDGTGTPNQPQHF

d_gene: TRBD1
abundance: NA
j_gene: TRBJ2-3
v_gene: TRBV30
CDR3nt: TGTGCCTGGAGTGCGGACAGGGGTCGCACAGATACGCAGTATTTT
CDR3aa: CAWSADRGRTDTQYF

d_gene: TRBD1
abundance: NA
j_gene: TRBJ2-7
v_gene: TRBV12-5
CDR3nt: TGTGCTAGTGGTTCTCTTCCGGGACAGGGGGACTACGAGCAGTACTTC
CDR3aa: CASGSLPGQGDYEQYF

d_gene: NA
abundance: few
j_gene: TRBJ1-1
v_gene: TRBV30
CDR3nt: TGTGCCTGGAGTGTACTCGGGGGATTTGAAGCTTTCTTT
CDR3aa: CAWSVLGGFEAFF

d_gene: TRBD2
abundance: NA
j_gene: TRBJ2-5
v_gene: TRBV2
CDR3nt: TGTGCCAGCAGCTTTAGCGGGGCTGAACAAGAGACCCAGTACTTC
CDR3aa: CASSFSGAEQETQYF

d_gene: TRBD2
abundance: NA
j_gene: TRBJ2-3
v_gene: TRBV15
CDR3nt: TGTGCCACGATTAAGCGGGGGCCCACAGATACGCAGTATTTT
CDR3aa: CATIKRGPTDTQYF

d_gene: TRBD2
abundance: NA
j_gene: TRBJ2-3
v_gene: TRBV5-1
CDR3nt: TGCGCCAGCAGCTTGGAACTAGCGGGGGCCGGGGGCACAGATACGCAGTATTTT
CDR3aa: CASSLELAGAGGTDTQYF

d_gene: NA
abundance: NA
j_gene: TRBJ1-2
v_gene: TRBV6-5
CDR3nt: TGTGCCAGCTGGAAACAGGGAACCTATGGCTACACCTTC
CDR3aa: CASWKQGTYGYTF

d_gene: NA
abundance: NA
j_gene: TRBJ1-6
v_gene: TRBV5-8
CDR3nt: TGTGCCAGCAGCTGGGTAGGGCCAGGGATTAATTCACCCCTCCACTTT
CDR3aa: CASSWVGPGINSPLHF

d_gene: TRBD2
abundance: NA
j_gene: TRBJ2-5
v_gene: TRBV5-1
CDR3nt: TGCGCCAGCAGCTTGGCTGCGGGGGGGCCCGTCGGAGAGACCCAGTACTTC
CDR3aa: CASSLAAGGPVGETQYF

d_gene: TRBD1
abundance: NA
j_gene: TRBJ1-1
v_gene: TRBV18
CDR3nt: TGTGCCAGCTCACCGCAGGGGGCGGGAGCTTTCTTT
CDR3aa: CASSPQGAGAFF

d_gene: TRBD1
abundance: few
j_gene: TRBJ1-1
v_gene: TRBV2
CDR3nt: TGTGCCAGCATCCAGGGGGTGGTAGCTTTCTTT
CDR3aa: CASIQGVVAFF

d_gene: NA
abundance: NA
j_gene: TRBJ2-5
v_gene: TRBV7-3
CDR3nt: TGTGCCAGCAGCTCCGGACAGCAAGAGACCCAGTACTTC
CDR3aa: CASSSGQQETQYF